The sequence of this T cell receptor (beta chain) was determined in a study of cytomegalovirus exposure and HLA in healthy donors. Researchers ran the PCR with 60 Vbeta and 13 Jbeta primers. Measured with immunoSEQ multiplex PCR; TCRdb has only the in-frame clones, and not every one. This sample has 150,000 to 160,000 clones; 70% to 85% occur once, and the top ten carry about 2.1%. Study-wide findings and caveats: Analyzed later, association rates of TCRs varied across HLA loci, with DRB1 most and HLA-C fewest.

To note about this clone: Its antigen is unknown. One end of the junction varies from germline; a read error may be responsible.

The germline V gene encodes CDR1 MDHEN and CDR2 SYDVKM. The CDR3 has 12 residues. This sequence was found in a man aged 25-40 years in good health and CMV-seronegative. The genes are TRBV28 and TRBJ1-1; no clear D. Sample: PBMCs. CDR3 protein: CASSATSVVPIF. The CDR3 nucleotides read TGTGCCAGCAGCGCAACTTCCGTCGTCCCCATATTT.